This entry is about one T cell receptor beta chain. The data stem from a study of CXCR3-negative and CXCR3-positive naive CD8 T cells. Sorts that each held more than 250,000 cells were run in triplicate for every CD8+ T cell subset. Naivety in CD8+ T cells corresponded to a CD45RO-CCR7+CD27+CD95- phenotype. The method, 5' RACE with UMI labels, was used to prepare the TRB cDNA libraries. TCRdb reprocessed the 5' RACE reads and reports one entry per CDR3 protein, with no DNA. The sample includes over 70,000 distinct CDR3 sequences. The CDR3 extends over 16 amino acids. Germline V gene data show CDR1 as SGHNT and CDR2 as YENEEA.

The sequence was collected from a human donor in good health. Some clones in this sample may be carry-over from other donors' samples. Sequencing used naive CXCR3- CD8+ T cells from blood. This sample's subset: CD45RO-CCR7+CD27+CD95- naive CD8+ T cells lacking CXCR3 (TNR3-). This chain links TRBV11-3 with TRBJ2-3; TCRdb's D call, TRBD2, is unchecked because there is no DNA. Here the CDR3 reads CASSPQQGIGLDTQYF.